This T cell receptor beta chain was obtained from a study of T cells in Graves' hyperthyroidism and ophthalmopathy. Findings and limits, study-wide: A 13 V-J model separated ophthalmopathy from stable hyperthyroidism. Model predictions of ophthalmopathy came a median 6.5 months before onset.

TCR beta CDR3 regions were amplified from RNA transcripts. The primer set for the first-round RT-PCR of the TCR CDR3 was HTBI. TCRdb re-analysed the multiplex PCR reads in MiXCR, keeping a single row per CDR3 protein. The table lists some 600,000 distinct CDR3 sequences, under 60% of them singletons. On this clonotype: The antigen remains unidentified.

This TCR was sampled from a woman aged 18-30 years with Graves' hyperthyroidism. Sequenced sample: peripheral blood or thyroid tissue (not recorded which).

In DNA form, the CDR3 reads TGTGCCAGCAGCTCCTCGGGGCCTAGCTCCTATAATTCACCCCTCCACTTT. Translation gives CASSSSGPSSYNSPLHF. The V and J genes are TRBV12-3 or TRBV12-4 and TRBJ1-6, with D possibly being TRBD1 (5 bases). V was pared by 6 bases and J by 0 bases, with 15 bases between. The CDR3 extends over 17 amino acids.